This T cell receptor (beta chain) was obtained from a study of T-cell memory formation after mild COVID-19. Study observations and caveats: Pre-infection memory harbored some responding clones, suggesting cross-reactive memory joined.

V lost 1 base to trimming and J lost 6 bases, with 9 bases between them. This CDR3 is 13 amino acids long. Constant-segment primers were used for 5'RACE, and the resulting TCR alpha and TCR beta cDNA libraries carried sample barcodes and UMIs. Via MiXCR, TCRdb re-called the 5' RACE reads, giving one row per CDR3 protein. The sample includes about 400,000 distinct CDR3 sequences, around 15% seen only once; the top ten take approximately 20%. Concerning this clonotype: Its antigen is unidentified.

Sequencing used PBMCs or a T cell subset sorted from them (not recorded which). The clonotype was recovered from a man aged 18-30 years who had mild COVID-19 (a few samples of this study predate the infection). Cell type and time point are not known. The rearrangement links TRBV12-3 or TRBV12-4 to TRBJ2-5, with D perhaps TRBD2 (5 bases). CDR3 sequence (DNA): TGTGCCAGCAGTTTAGGAGGGCTGAAGACCCAGTACTTC. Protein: CASSLGGLKTQYF.